This T cell receptor (beta chain) was obtained from a study of vaccination and CD4 T cells after COVID-19. In this sample, this clonotype turned up a few times. The antigen is undetermined. The Oncomine TCR Beta short-read assay sequenced DNA from cultured CD4+ T cells. TCRdb re-called the PCR reads with MiXCR, one entry per CDR3 protein. The table includes 15,000 to 20,000 distinct CDR3 sequences, 51% detected once. The treatment was: roughly 11-day PBMC culture with coronavirus spike peptide pools or control peptides (ViraFEST assay). The receptor was derived from a human donor who had recovered from COVID-19. Sequences were derived from CD4+ T cells from blood, cultured in vitro, sampled before SARS-CoV-2 vaccination.

As DNA, the CDR3 is TGCAGTGCTAGAGATGTTCAGCTGTGGAACACTGAAGCTTTCTTT. It yields the protein CSARDVQLWNTEAFF. This chain joins TRBV20-1 and TRBJ1-1, with D unresolved. V lost 0 bases to trimming and J lost 1 base, with 12 bases between them. CDR1 is DFQATT and CDR2 is SNEGSKA in the germline V gene (reference sequence). The CDR3 is 15 amino acids.